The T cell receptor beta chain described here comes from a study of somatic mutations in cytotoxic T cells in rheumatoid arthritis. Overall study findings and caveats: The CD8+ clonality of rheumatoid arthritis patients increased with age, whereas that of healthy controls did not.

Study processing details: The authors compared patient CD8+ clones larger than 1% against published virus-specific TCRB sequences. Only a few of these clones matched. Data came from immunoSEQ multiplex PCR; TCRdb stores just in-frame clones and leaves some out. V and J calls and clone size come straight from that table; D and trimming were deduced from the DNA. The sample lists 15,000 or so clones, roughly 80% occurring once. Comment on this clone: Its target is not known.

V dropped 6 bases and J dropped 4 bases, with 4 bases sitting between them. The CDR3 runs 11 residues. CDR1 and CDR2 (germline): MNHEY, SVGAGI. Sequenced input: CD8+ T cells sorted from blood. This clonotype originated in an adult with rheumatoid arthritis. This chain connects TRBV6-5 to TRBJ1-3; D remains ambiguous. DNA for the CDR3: TGTGCCAGCAGCCTGGGAAACACCATATATTTT. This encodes CASSLGNTIYF.